This T cell receptor (beta chain) was retrieved from a study of PD-1 blockade in classical Hodgkin lymphoma. Whole-study context: It was nivolumab at 3 mg/kg, given intravenously every 2 weeks, that patients received. General observations from the study: Although disease activity or prior therapy may be involved, causes of the repertoire differences remain undefined.

The CDR3 contains 15 residues. V lost 5 bases and J lost 3, with 17 bases in between. Per germline, CDR1 SGHVT and CDR2 SQSDAQ. About this clone: The antigen is unknown. This likely came from a read error, as a far larger clone is one base away.

There was relapse after autologous stem cell transplantation in every patient, and there was variation in brentuximab vedotin exposure. Method: immunoSEQ multiplex PCR; TCRdb's copy keeps in-frame clones and lacks some. Of 15,000 or so clones detected, about 61% appear once; the ten largest clones hold roughly a tenth. The clonotype originates from a human donor with classical Hodgkin lymphoma. The material was peripheral blood mononuclear cells (PBMCs), obtained at baseline. The rearrangement links TRBV7-4 to TRBJ2-7; D is undetermined. The CDR3 coding sequence is TGTGCCAGCAGCCCCGGCGTCGGCCTCGGCTACGAGCAGTACTTC. Translation: CASSPGVGLGYEQYF.